This TCR beta chain was identified during a study of patients and donors after allogeneic stem cell transplantation. TCRdb passed the RT-PCR reads through MiXCR, listing each CDR3 protein once. The data show roughly 960,000 distinct CDR3 sequences, with about a sixth seen just once and 6% held by the top ten. Losses at the gene ends were 5 bases for V and 2 bases for J; bases not matched to a gene: 11. Germline CDR1 is SGHVS and CDR2 is FQNEAQ. There are 18 residues in the CDR3. Sequenced sample: blood, either unsorted or a sorted T cell fraction (not recorded which). The V gene is TRBV7-8, the J gene TRBJ2-3, with TRBD2 matching over 12 bases. The receptor was isolated from a human donor who was either an allogeneic HSCT recipient or a stem cell or donor lymphocyte infusion donor (not recorded which). It is not recorded whose cells these are; they may come from a transplant donor. In nucleotides, the CDR3 is TGTGCCAGCAGCCCGAGCAGGACTAGCGGGATTTTCACAGATACGCAGTATTTT. Translation: CASSPSRTSGIFTDTQYF.